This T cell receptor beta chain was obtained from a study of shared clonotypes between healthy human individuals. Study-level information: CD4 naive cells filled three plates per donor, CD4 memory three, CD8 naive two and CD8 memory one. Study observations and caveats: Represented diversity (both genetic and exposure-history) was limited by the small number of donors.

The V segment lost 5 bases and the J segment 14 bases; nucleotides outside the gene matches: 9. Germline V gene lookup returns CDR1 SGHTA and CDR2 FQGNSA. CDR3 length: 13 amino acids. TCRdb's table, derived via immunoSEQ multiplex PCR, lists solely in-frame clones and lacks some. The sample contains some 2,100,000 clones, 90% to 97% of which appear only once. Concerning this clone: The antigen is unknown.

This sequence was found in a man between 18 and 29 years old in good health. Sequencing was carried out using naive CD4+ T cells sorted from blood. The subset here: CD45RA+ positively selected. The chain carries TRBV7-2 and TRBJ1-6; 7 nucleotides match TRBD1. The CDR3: CASSPRQGLTLHF. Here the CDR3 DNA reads TGTGCCAGCAGCCCGAGACAGGGACTAACCCTCCACTTT.